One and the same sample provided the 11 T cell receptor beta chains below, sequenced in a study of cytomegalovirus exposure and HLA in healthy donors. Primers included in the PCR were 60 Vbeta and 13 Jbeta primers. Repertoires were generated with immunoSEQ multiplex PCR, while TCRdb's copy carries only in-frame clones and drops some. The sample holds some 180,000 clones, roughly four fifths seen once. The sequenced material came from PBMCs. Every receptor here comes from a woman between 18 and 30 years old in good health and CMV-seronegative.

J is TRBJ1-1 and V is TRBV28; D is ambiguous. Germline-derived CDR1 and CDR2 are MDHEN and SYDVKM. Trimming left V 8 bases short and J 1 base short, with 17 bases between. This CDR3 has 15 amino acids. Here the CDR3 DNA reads TGTGCCAGCCTAAATTCATGGGGAGGGAACACTGAAGCTTTCTTT. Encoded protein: CASLNSWGGNTEAFF.

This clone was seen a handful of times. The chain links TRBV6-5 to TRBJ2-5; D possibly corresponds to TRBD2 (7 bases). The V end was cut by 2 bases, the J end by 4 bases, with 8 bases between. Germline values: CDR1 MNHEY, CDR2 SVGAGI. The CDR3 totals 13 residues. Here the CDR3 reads CASSYRGGETQYF. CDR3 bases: TGTGCCAGCAGTTACAGGGGGGGAGAGACCCAGTACTTC.

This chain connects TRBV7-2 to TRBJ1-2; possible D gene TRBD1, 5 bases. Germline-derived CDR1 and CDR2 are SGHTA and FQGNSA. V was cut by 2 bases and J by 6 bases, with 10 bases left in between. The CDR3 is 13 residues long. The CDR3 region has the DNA TGTGCCAGCAGCTTAAGGGGCAGAGATGGCTACACCTTC. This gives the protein CASSLRGRDGYTF.

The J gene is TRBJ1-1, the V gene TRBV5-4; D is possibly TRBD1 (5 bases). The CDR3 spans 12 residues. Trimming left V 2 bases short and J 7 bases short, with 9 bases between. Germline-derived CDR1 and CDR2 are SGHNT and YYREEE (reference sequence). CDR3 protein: CASSFSGLEAFF. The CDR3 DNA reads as TGTGCCAGCAGCTTCTCAGGGCTTGAAGCTTTCTTT.

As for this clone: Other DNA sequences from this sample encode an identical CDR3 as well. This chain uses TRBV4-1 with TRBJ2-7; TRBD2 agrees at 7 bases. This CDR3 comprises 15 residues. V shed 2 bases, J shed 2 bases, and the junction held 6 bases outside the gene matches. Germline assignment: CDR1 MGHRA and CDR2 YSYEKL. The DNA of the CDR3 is TGCGCCAGCAGCCAACCGGGGCTAGCGGCCTACGAGCAGTACTTC. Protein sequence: CASSQPGLAAYEQYF.

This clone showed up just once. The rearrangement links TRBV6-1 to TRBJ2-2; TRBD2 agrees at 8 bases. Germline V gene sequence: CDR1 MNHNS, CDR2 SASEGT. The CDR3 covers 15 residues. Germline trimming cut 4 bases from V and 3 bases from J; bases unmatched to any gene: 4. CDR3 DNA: TGTGCCAGCAGTGGAGCGGGAGCGGACACCGGGGAGCTGTTTTTT. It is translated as CASSGAGADTGELFF.

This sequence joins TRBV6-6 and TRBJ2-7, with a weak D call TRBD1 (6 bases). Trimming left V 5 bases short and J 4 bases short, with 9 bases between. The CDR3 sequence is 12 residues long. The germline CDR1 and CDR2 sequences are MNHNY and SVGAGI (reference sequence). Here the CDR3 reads CASSTQGYEQYF. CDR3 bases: TGTGCCAGCAGTACACAGGGATACGAGCAGTACTTC.

CDR3 residues: CASSSSANYGYTF. The CDR3 DNA reads TGCGCCAGCAGTTCCAGTGCTAACTATGGCTACACCTTC. The rearrangement links TRBV10-1 to TRBJ1-2; D is uncertain. In germline, CDR1 is WNHNN, CDR2 SYGVQD (reference sequence). V was clipped by 5 bases and J by 0 bases, with 7 bases between them. The CDR3 totals 13 residues.

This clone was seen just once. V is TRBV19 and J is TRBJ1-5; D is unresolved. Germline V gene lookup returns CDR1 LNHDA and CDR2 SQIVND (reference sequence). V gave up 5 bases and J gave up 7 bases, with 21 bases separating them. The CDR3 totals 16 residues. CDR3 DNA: TGTGCCAGTAGTGCCGTGGGATACGGGGAACCCCAGCCCCAGCATTTT. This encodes CASSAVGYGEPQPQHF.

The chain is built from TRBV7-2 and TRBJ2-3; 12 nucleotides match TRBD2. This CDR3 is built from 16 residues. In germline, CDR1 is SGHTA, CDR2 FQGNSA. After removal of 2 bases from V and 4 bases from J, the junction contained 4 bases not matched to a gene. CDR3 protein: CASSLWGLAGPDTQYF. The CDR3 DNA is TGTGCCAGCAGCTTATGGGGACTAGCGGGTCCAGATACGCAGTATTTT.

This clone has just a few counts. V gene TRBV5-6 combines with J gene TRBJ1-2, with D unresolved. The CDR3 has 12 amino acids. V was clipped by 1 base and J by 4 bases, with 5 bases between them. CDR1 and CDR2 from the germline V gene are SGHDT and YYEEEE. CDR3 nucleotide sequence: TGTGCCAGCAGCTTGTATCTCTATGGCTACACCTTC. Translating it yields CASSLYLYGYTF. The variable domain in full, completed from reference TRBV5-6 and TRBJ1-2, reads DAGVTQSPTHLIKTRGQQVTLRCSPKSGHDTVSWYQQALGQGPQFIFQYYEEEERQRGNFPDRFSGHQFPNYSSELNVNALLLGDSALYLCASSLYLYGYTFGSGTRLTVV.